The next 10 T cell receptor beta chains were all read from a single sample in a study of T cell repertoires in cytomegalovirus infection. Using its own MiXCR run on the reads, TCRdb lists one record per CDR3 protein. The data contain a few hundred thousand distinct CDR3 sequences, approximately 9.1% of them singletons. Material for sequencing was PBMCs. These receptors all stem from a human donor in good health (CMV status not recorded). Some clones in this sample may be carry-over from other donors' samples.

This clonotype was detected many times. The V and J genes are TRBV7-8 and TRBJ1-6, with 8 bases aligning to TRBD1. Germline V gene lookup returns CDR1 SGHVS and CDR2 FQNEAQ. The length of the CDR3 is 16 residues. V dropped 3 bases and J dropped 7; count of bases not matched to a gene: 8. CDR3 loop: CASSLVKQGDNSPLHF. The CDR3 DNA reads TGTGCCAGCAGCTTGGTGAAACAGGGGGACAATTCACCCCTCCACTTT.

This clonotype has a handful of counts. V is TRBV20-1 and J is TRBJ1-3; D may be TRBD1 (5 bases). CDR1 is DFQATT and CDR2 is SNEGSKA in the germline V gene (reference sequence). V was cut by 6 bases and J by 2 bases, with 14 bases left in between. The length of the CDR3 is 14 residues. CDR3 residues: CSALRSGTGNTIYF. The CDR3 DNA reads as TGCAGTGCCCTCAGGTCAGGGACTGGAAACACCATATATTTT.

In its sample, this clonotype was seen a few times. V is TRBV2 and J is TRBJ1-4; TRBD1 aligns across 7 bases. The ends lost 4 bases at V and 5 bases at J; junction bases unmatched: 7. The CDR3 loop spans 15 amino acids. CDR1 is SNHLY, CDR2 FYNNEI, per germline. The CDR3 DNA is TGTGCCAGCAGTGCTTTAGGGGGCTGGAATGAAAAACTGTTTTTT. Translating it yields CASSALGGWNEKLFF.

V is TRBV5-6 and J is TRBJ2-7; 8 nucleotides align to TRBD1. This CDR3 is 14 amino acids long. The trim removed 3 bases at V and 7 bases at J, leaving 9 bases unmatched. Germline CDR1 is SGHDT and CDR2 is YYEEEE. CDR3 in amino acids: CASSYRDRFPEQYF. CDR3 sequence (DNA): TGTGCCAGCAGCTACCGGGACAGGTTTCCAGAGCAGTACTTC.

The rearrangement links TRBV7-8 to TRBJ2-5; D may match TRBD1 or TRBD2 (6 bases each). Germline CDR1 reads SGHVS; CDR2 reads FQNEAQ. With 8 bases removed from V and 0 bases from J, the gap between germline ends came to 16 bases. The CDR3 runs to 15 residues. The CDR3 loop is CASRFLGGNQETQYF. CDR3 bases: TGTGCCAGCCGATTCCTAGGGGGGAACCAAGAGACCCAGTACTTC.

This clonotype has ten or more counts. The chain is built from TRBV7-2 and TRBJ1-3; D gene ambiguous. V shed 1 base and J shed 0 bases, with 13 bases lying between them. Germline V CDR1 and CDR2: SGHTA, FQGNSA. There are 17 residues in the CDR3. The CDR3 protein is CASSLGLGLGSGNTIYF. The CDR3 bases are TGTGCCAGCAGCTTAGGTCTTGGGTTGGGCTCTGGAAACACCATATATTTT.

In this sample, this clonotype turned up many times. The gene calls are TRBV9 and TRBJ2-5; weak D call: TRBD2 (6 bases). Trimming removed 0 bases at V and 5 bases at J, with 11 bases between. Per the germline V gene, CDR1 is SGDLS and CDR2 is YYNGEE. CDR3 size: 14 residues. CDR3 in amino acids: CASSVGLVGETQYF. The DNA of the CDR3 is TGTGCCAGCAGCGTAGGACTAGTTGGGGAGACCCAGTACTTC.

A few counts support this clonotype. The genes are TRBV7-2 and TRBJ1-1, with TRBD1 as a possible D gene (5 bases). The CDR3 is made up of 16 amino acids. With 5 bases removed from V and 0 bases from J, the gap between germline ends came to 16 bases. The germline gives CDR1 SGHTA, CDR2 FQGNSA. The CDR3 DNA reads TGTGCCAGCAGCCCGGACCTTCGGGGGATGAACACTGAAGCTTTCTTT. It is translated as CASSPDLRGMNTEAFF.

This clonotype was counted ten times or more. V gene TRBV12-3 or TRBV12-4 combines with J gene TRBJ1-5; TRBD1 aligns across 7 bases. After removal of 4 bases from V and 2 bases from J, the junction contained 5 bases not matched to a gene. The CDR3 has 15 residues. The CDR3 coding sequence is TGTGCCAGCAGTTCACAGGGGTCGGGCAATCAGCCCCAGCATTTT. Encoded protein: CASSSQGSGNQPQHF.

This clonotype appeared many times. This chain connects TRBV10-2 to TRBJ1-1; D is unclear. Germline CDR1 WSHSY, CDR2 SAAADI. The CDR3 is 13 residues long. Trimming pared 6 bases from V and 0 bases from J, leaving 8 bases between. The CDR3 region has the DNA TGCGCCAGCAGGAGACCAATGAACACTGAAGCTTTCTTT. It translates to CASRRPMNTEAFF.